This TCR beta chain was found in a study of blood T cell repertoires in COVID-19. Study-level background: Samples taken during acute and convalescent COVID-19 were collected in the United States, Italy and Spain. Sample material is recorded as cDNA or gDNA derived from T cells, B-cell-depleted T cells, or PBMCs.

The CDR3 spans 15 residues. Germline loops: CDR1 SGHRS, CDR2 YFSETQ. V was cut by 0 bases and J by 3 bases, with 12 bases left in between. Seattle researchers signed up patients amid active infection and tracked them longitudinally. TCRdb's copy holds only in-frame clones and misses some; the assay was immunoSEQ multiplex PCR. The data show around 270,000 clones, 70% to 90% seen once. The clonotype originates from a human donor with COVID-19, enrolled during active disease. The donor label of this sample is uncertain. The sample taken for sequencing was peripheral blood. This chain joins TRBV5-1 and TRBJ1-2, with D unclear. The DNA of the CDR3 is TGCGCCAGCAGCTTGGGGGCAGCCGGGGACTATGGCTACACCTTC. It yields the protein CASSLGAAGDYGYTF.